The clone carrying this T cell receptor (beta chain) was counted only a few times. This CDR3 is 19 amino acids long. CDR1 and CDR2 (germline): DFQATT, SNEGSKA (reference sequence). V dropped 1 base and J dropped 0 bases, with 22 bases sitting between them. This entry is derived from a study of T-cell reconstitution after alpha-beta-depleted transplantation in children. Unique molecular identifiers were incorporated into the prepared TCRbeta library. MiXCR was run by TCRdb on the PCR reads, yielding one entry per CDR3 protein. The sample consists of 200,000 to 300,000 distinct CDR3 sequences, approximately 12% of them appearing once.

The chain employs TRBV20-1 and TRBJ2-4, with D possibly matching TRBD2 (6 bases). The clonotype was recovered from a human donor who donated a stem cell graft to a child with acute lymphoblastic leukemia. The specimen was PBMCs from the stem cell graft donor, collected from the stem cell graft. The CDR3 spells CSARVLLGDSSLAKNIQYF. The CDR3, as DNA: TGCAGTGCTAGAGTCCTACTGGGGGACTCGTCTCTAGCCAAAAACATTCAGTACTTC.